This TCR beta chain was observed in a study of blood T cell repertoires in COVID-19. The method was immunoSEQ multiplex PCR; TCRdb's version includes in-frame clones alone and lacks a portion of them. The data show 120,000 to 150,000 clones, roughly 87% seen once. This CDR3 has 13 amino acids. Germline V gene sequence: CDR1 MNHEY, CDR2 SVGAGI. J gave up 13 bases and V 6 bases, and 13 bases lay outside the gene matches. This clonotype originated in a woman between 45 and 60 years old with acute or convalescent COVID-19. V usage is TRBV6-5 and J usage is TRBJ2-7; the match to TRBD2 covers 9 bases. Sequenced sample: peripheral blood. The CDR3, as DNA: TGTGCCAGCAGGCGTGGGGCGGGGGGGCCCGATTACTTC. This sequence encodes CASRRGAGGPDYF.